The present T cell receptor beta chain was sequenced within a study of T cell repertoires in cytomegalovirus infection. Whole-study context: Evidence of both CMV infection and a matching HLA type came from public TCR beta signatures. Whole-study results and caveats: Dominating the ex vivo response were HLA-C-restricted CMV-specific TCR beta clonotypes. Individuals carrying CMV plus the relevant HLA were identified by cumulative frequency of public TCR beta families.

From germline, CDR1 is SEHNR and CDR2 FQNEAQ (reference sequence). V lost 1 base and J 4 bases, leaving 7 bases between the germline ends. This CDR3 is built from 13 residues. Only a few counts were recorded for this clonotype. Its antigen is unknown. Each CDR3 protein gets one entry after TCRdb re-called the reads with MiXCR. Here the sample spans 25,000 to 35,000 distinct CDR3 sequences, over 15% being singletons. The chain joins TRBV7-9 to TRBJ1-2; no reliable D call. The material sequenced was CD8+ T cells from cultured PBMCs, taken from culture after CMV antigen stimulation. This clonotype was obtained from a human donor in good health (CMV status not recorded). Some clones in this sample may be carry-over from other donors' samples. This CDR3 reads CASSLGGIYGYTF. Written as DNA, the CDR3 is TGTGCCAGCAGCTTAGGCGGAATCTATGGCTACACCTTC.